This T cell receptor beta chain originates from a study of blood T cell repertoires in COVID-19 (dated by TCRdb to 2020 to 2022). Broadly, across the study: The collaborator samples originated in the United States, Italy and Spain and spanned the acute and convalescent phases of COVID-19. The material from the prospective study consisted of cDNA or gDNA derived from T cells, B-cell-depleted T cells, or PBMCs. The dataset comprised deeply sampled blood TCRbeta repertoires from subjects exposed to, actively infected with, or recovered from COVID-19. The repertoires were released in a freely available public database intended as a resource for research on the immune response to SARS-CoV-2. The samples were drawn from two sources: the first 160 participants of the ongoing ImmuneRACE study, and over 1,000 subjects contributed by 6 global collaborators. A de-identified subject ID, COVID-19 status, age in years and sex were almost always included in the sample metadata. Where HLA class I and class II types were available, the types were taken from metadata supplied by the sample provider, not from assay-based typing. Broad study findings and their caveats: How much clinical and demographic metadata was included differed by source and by participant, and the metadata was provided uncurated.

TCRbeta CDR3 regions were amplified from genomic DNA using the immunoSEQ Assay, a bias-controlled multiplex PCR. The study's processing was this. The number of nucleated cells in each sample was estimated from the amplification of reference gene primers within the assay. To quantify the absolute abundance of each unique TCRbeta CDR3 rearrangement, sequence reads were collapsed and filtered. For each sample, productive Simpson clonality was calculated by taking the square root of Simpson's diversity index across productive rearrangements. TCRdb limited this immuneACCESS table to in-frame rearrangements with V and J called. A share of clones is missing; checked studies link under half to unresolved V genes, and the rest is unexplained. The DNA gave D and trimming, while V, J and clone size come from that table. The sample includes roughly 80,000 clones, with around 90% observed a single time. In total, the top ten clones hold around 4.8% of the sample.

The CDR3 numbers 14 residues from cysteine through phenylalanine. Of all the DNA, just the CDR3 is kept, 42 bases in frame from base 1. Trimming removed 10 bases from V and 2 bases from J; the gene matches leave 6 bases unexplained. Looking up the germline V gene (reference sequence) yields CDR1 MNHEY and CDR2 SMNVEV. Points on this clone: The antigen it recognizes is unknown. No much larger clone is present one base from it, and per-base qualities are unavailable.

Whole blood was collected in K2EDTA tubes by collaborating institutions according to the institutions' own protocols. For TCRbeta analysis, collaborators shipped samples in one of three forms: frozen whole blood, isolated PBMCs, or DNA extracted from either of those sample types. Specimen: peripheral blood. This TCR came from a woman of 80 years or more with acute or convalescent COVID-19. The chain is encoded by TRBV27 joined to TRBJ2-1, and TRBD2 matches 9 of the central bases. The DNA is TGTGCCATTTATAGCGGGAGCCCCTACAATGAGCAGTTCTTC. This gives the protein CAIYSGSPYNEQFF.